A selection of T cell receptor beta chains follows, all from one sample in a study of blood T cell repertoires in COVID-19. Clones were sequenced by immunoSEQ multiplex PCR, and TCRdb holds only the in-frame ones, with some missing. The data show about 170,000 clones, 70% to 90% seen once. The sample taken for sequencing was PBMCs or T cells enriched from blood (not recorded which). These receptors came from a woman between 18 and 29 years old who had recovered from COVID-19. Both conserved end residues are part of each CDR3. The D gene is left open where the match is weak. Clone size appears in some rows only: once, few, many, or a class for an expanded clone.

CDR3aa: CASSDTNRGNEQYF
CDR3nt: TGTGCCAGCAGTGATACCAACAGGGGAAACGAGCAGTACTTC
v_gene: TRBV25-1
abundance: few
d_gene: TRBD1
j_gene: TRBJ2-7

CDR3aa: CASSHSVGDEQYF
CDR3nt: TGTGCCAGCAGCCATTCAGTTGGAGACGAGCAGTACTTC
v_gene: TRBV4-2
abundance: .
d_gene: .
j_gene: TRBJ2-7

CDR3aa: CSASSDFEAFF
CDR3nt: TGCAGTGCTAGTTCCGACTTTGAAGCTTTCTTT
v_gene: TRBV20-1
abundance: .
d_gene: .
j_gene: TRBJ1-1

CDR3aa: CASSPGHSTDTQYF
CDR3nt: TGTGCCAGCAGCCCGGGACATAGCACAGATACGCAGTATTTT
v_gene: TRBV4-2
abundance: .
d_gene: .
j_gene: TRBJ2-3

CDR3aa: CASSHRGYDTEAFF
CDR3nt: TGTGCCAGCAGCCACAGGGGTTACGACACTGAAGCTTTCTTT
v_gene: TRBV7-2
abundance: .
d_gene: TRBD1
j_gene: TRBJ1-1

CDR3aa: CASSPRDRGGNTIYF
CDR3nt: TGTGCCAGCAGCCCTCGCGACAGGGGGGGAAACACCATATATTTT
v_gene: TRBV5-5
abundance: .
d_gene: TRBD1
j_gene: TRBJ1-3

CDR3aa: CASSRPGAYNEQFF
CDR3nt: TGTGCCAGCAGTAGGCCGGGGGCCTACAATGAGCAGTTCTTC
v_gene: TRBV9
abundance: .
d_gene: .
j_gene: TRBJ2-1

CDR3aa: CASSAGQGGWVGYTF
CDR3nt: TGTGCCAGCAGCGCAGGACAGGGTGGTTGGGTCGGCTACACCTTC
v_gene: TRBV5-4
abundance: .
d_gene: TRBD1
j_gene: TRBJ1-2

CDR3aa: CASSLRTYGYTF
CDR3nt: TGTGCCAGCAGCCTCAGAACATATGGCTACACCTTC
v_gene: TRBV12-3/TRBV12-4
abundance: .
d_gene: .
j_gene: TRBJ1-2

CDR3aa: CASSTMAPGGSDIQYF
CDR3nt: TGTGCCAGTAGCACAATGGCCCCAGGAGGTTCTGACATTCAGTACTTC
v_gene: TRBV19
abundance: .
d_gene: .
j_gene: TRBJ2-4

CDR3aa: CASSDTSASYEQYF
CDR3nt: TGTGCCAGCAGTGACACTAGCGCCTCCTACGAGCAGTACTTC
v_gene: TRBV6-1
abundance: .
d_gene: TRBD2
j_gene: TRBJ2-7

CDR3aa: CASSQFAPGDRTYEQYF
CDR3nt: TGTGCCAGCAGCCAATTTGCCCCGGGGGACAGAACCTACGAGCAGTACTTC
v_gene: TRBV4-2
abundance: .
d_gene: .
j_gene: TRBJ2-7

CDR3aa: CSVVGTEAFF
CDR3nt: TGCAGCGTTGTCGGTACTGAAGCTTTCTTT
v_gene: TRBV29-1
abundance: .
d_gene: .
j_gene: TRBJ1-1

CDR3aa: CASSEEGKKNQPQHF
CDR3nt: TGCGCCAGCAGTGAGGAGGGAAAGAAAAATCAGCCCCAGCATTTT
v_gene: TRBV10-2
abundance: .
d_gene: .
j_gene: TRBJ1-5

CDR3aa: CASSPSPHRGAFF
CDR3nt: TGTGCCAGCAGCCCATCACCTCACAGGGGCGCTTTCTTT
v_gene: TRBV11-2
abundance: .
d_gene: TRBD1
j_gene: TRBJ1-1

CDR3aa: CASLGHGTPSAEQYF
CDR3nt: TGTGCCAGCCTTGGGCACGGGACACCCTCTGCCGAGCAGTACTTC
v_gene: TRBV6-5
abundance: .
d_gene: .
j_gene: TRBJ2-7

CDR3aa: CASSAILAGRETQYF
CDR3nt: TGTGCCAGCAGCGCTATACTAGCGGGAAGAGAGACCCAGTACTTC
v_gene: TRBV28
abundance: once
d_gene: TRBD2
j_gene: TRBJ2-5

CDR3aa: CASSLDRDYSYEQYF
CDR3nt: TGTGCCAGCAGCTTAGACCGGGACTACTCCTACGAGCAGTACTTC
v_gene: TRBV7-2
abundance: .
d_gene: TRBD2
j_gene: TRBJ2-7

CDR3aa: CASSPGAHQPQHF
CDR3nt: TGTGCCAGCAGCCCAGGGGCCCATCAGCCCCAGCATTTT
v_gene: TRBV7-9
abundance: .
d_gene: .
j_gene: TRBJ1-5

CDR3aa: CASSHNLAGDHEQYF
CDR3nt: TGTGCCAGCAGCCACAATCTAGCGGGAGACCACGAGCAGTACTTC
v_gene: TRBV4-2
abundance: .
d_gene: TRBD2
j_gene: TRBJ2-7

CDR3aa: CASSQVPGDGGGEYF
CDR3nt: TGTGCCAGCAGCCAAGTTCCAGGGGATGGGGGTGGCGAGTACTTC
v_gene: TRBV3-1/TRBV3-2
abundance: .
d_gene: .
j_gene: TRBJ2-7

CDR3aa: CASSQDGTSGIREQFF
CDR3nt: TGTGCCAGCAGCCAAGACGGAACTAGCGGGATCCGGGAGCAGTTCTTC
v_gene: TRBV3-1/TRBV3-2
abundance: .
d_gene: TRBD2
j_gene: TRBJ2-1

CDR3aa: CASTRTSGSDTQYF
CDR3nt: TGTGCCAGTACCCGGACTAGCGGCTCAGATACGCAGTATTTT
v_gene: TRBV19
abundance: .
d_gene: TRBD2
j_gene: TRBJ2-3